This T cell receptor beta chain was sequenced for a study of blood T cell repertoires in COVID-19. On the study more broadly: PBMCs, B-cell-depleted T cells, or T cells provided the cDNA or gDNA that made up the material.

Some clones are missing from TCRdb's copy, which holds only in-frame ones; the method was immunoSEQ multiplex PCR. The sample lists approximately 150,000 clones, approximately 88% seen once, with roughly 4.9% in the top ten. After removal of 0 bases from V and 5 bases from J, the junction contained 4 bases not matched to a gene. CDR1 and CDR2 (germline): WSHSY, SAAADI. CDR3 length: 14 residues. The rearrangement links TRBV10-2 to TRBJ2-7; 7 bases fit TRBD2. The TCR comes from an older man who had been exposed to COVID-19. The sample consisted of PBMCs or T cells enriched from blood (not recorded which). The CDR3 DNA sequence: TGCGCCAGCAGTGAGTCAAATGGGGGGGACGAGCAGTACTTC. Encoded protein: CASSESNGGDEQYF.